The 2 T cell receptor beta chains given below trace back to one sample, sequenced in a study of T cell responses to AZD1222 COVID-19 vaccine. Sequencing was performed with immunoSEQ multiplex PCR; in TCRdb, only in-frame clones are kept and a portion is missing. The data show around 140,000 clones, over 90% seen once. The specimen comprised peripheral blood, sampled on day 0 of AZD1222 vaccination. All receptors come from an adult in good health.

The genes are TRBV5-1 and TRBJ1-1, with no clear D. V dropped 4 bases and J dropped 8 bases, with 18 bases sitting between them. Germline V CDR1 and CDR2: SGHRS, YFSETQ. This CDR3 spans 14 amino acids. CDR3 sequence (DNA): TGCGCCAGCAGCACCGACGACGGTCAAGGAGAAGCTTTCTTT. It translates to CASSTDDGQGEAFF.

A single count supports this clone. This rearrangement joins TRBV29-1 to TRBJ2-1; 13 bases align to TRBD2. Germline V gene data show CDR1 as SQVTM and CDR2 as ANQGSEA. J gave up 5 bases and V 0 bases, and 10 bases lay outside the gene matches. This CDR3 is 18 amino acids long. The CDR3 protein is CSVEDGTSGTWGDNEQFF. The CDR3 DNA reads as TGCAGCGTTGAAGATGGGACTAGCGGGACGTGGGGGGACAATGAGCAGTTCTTC.